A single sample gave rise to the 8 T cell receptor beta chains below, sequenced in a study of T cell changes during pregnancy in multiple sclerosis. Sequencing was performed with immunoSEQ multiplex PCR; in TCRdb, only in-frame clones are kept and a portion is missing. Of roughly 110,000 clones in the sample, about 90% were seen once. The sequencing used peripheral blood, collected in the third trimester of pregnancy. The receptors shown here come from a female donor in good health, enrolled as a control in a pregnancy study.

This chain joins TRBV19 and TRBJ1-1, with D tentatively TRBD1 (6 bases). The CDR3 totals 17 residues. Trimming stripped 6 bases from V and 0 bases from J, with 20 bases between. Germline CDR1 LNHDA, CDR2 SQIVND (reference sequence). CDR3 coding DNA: TGTGCCAGTAGCTCAATCTTAAGACAGGTGATGAACACTGAAGCTTTCTTT. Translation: CASSSILRQVMNTEAFF. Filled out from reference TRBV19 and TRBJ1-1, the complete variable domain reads DGGITQSPKYLFRKEGQNVTLSCEQNLNHDAMYWYRQDPGQGLRLIYYSQIVNDFQKGDIAEGYSVSREKKESFPLTVTSAQKNPTAFYLCASSSILRQVMNTEAFFGQGTRLTVV.

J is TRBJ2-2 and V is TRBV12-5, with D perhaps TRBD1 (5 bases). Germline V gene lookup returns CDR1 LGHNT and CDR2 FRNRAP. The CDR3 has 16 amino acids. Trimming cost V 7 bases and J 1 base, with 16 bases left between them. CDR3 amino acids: CASAWQGPGNTGELFF. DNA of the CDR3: TGTGCTAGTGCCTGGCAGGGTCCCGGGAACACCGGGGAGCTGTTTTTT.

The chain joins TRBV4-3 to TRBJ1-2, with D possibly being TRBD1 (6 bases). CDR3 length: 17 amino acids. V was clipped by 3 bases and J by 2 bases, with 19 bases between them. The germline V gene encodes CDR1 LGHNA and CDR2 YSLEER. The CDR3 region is CASSHPDRTHPNYGYTF. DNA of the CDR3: TGCGCCAGCAGCCATCCCGACAGGACACACCCCAACTATGGCTACACCTTC.

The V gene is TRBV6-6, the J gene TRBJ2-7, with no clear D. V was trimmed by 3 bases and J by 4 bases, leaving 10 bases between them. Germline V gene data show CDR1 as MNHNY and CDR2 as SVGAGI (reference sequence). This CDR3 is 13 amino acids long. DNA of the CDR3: TGTGCCAGCAGTTATGCGACACATTACGAGCAGTACTTC. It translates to CASSYATHYEQYF.

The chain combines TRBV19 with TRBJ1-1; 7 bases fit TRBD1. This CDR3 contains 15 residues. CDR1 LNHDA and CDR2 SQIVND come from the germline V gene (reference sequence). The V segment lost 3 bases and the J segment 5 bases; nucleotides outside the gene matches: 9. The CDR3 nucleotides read TGTGCCAGTAGTATTACAGGGGAGTGGGGAACTGAAGCTTTCTTT. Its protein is CASSITGEWGTEAFF.

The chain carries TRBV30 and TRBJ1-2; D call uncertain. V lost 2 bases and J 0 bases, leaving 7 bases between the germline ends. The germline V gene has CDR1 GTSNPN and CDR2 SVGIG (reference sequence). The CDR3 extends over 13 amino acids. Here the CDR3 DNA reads TGTGCCTGGAGTCTTTCAGCTAACTATGGCTACACCTTC. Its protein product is CAWSLSANYGYTF.

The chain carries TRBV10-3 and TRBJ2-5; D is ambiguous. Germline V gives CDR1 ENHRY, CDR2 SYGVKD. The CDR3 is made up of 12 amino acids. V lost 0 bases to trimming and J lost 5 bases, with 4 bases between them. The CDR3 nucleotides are TGTGCCATCAGTGAGTCCGGTGAGACCCAGTACTTC. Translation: CAISESGETQYF.

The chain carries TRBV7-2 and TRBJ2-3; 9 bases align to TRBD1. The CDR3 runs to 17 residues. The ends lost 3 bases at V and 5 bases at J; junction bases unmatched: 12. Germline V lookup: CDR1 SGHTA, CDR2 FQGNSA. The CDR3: CASSFKLRDREGDTQYF. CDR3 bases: TGTGCCAGCAGCTTCAAACTTCGGGACAGGGAGGGAGATACGCAGTATTTT.